The 31 T cell receptor beta chains in this list originate from one sample, sequenced in a study of blood T cell repertoires in COVID-19 (TCRdb year 2020). Library creation used the immunoSEQ multiplex PCR assay. Held by TCRdb, this immuneACCESS table contains in-frame sequences only and omits some clones. Under half of the omission traces to an unresolved V gene where checked; the cause of the rest is unknown. Here the sample has some 100,000 clones; roughly 90% occur a single time. The ten largest clones represent approximately 7.2% of the sample. The specimen was peripheral blood. Receptors originate from an older man who had recovered from COVID-19.

The chain links TRBV27 to TRBJ2-3; weak D call: TRBD2 (6 bases). Germline lookup yields CDR1 MNHEY and CDR2 SMNVEV (reference sequence). The CDR3 runs 15 residues. The V gene lost 3 bases and the J gene lost 5 bases, with 15 bases spanning the gap. The CDR3 DNA reads as TGTGCCAGCAGTTTGCGGGGTCTGGAGGGAGATACGCAGTATTTT. It specifies CASSLRGLEGDTQYF.

The chain has TRBV5-1 and TRBJ2-1; 7 bases align to TRBD1. The CDR3 is 15 residues long. V shed 3 bases, J shed 4 bases, and the junction held 7 bases outside the gene matches. The germline V gene encodes CDR1 SGHRS and CDR2 YFSETQ. CDR3 loop: CASSSTGEGYNEQFF. The CDR3 coding sequence is TGCGCCAGCAGCTCCACAGGGGAAGGGTACAATGAGCAGTTCTTC.

The chain uses TRBV7-9 and TRBJ2-1; 11 bases fit TRBD2. The trim removed 5 bases at V and 7 bases at J, leaving 7 bases unmatched. The CDR3 runs to 15 residues. The germline gives CDR1 SEHNR, CDR2 FQNEAQ (reference sequence). CDR3 nucleotide sequence: TGTGCCAGCAGCCTCACTAGCGGGAGAGGGAATGAGCAGTTCTTC. Translated, it gives CASSLTSGRGNEQFF.

About this clone: Within the sample, other DNA sequences also encode this same CDR3. J is TRBJ2-3 and V is TRBV7-3, with 14 nucleotides matching TRBD2. With 6 bases clipped from V and 1 base from J, the junction kept 3 bases outside the gene matches. Germline-derived CDR1 and CDR2 are SGHTA and FQGTGA. CDR3 length: 16 residues. CDR3 sequence reads: CASSSGLAGGTDTQYF. The CDR3 DNA is TGTGCCAGCAGTTCGGGACTAGCGGGGGGCACAGATACGCAGTATTTT.

This clone has just a few counts. The CDR3 protein is CASSLGQGVEQYF. The CDR3 coding sequence is TGTGCCAGCAGCTTGGGACAGGGTGTTGAGCAGTACTTC. This chain joins TRBV7-9 and TRBJ2-7, with 9 bases that match TRBD1. Germline loops: CDR1 SEHNR, CDR2 FQNEAQ (reference sequence). Trimming removed 3 bases from V and 7 bases from J; junction bases left unmatched: 4. The CDR3 covers 13 residues.

This chain links TRBV7-2 with TRBJ1-2; D unclear. The germline CDR1 and CDR2 sequences are SGHTA and FQGNSA. Trimming stripped 1 base from V and 4 bases from J, with 10 bases between. This CDR3 has 14 residues. The CDR3 sequence: CASSLVRGPYGYTF. The CDR3 coding sequence is TGTGCCAGCAGCTTAGTGCGGGGTCCCTATGGCTACACCTTC. Using reference TRBV7-2 and TRBJ1-2 for the parts outside the CDR3, the full variable domain is GAGVSQSPSNKVTEKGKDVELRCDPISGHTALYWYRQSLGQGLEFLIYFQGNSAPDKSGLPSDRFSAERTGGSVSTLTIQRTQQEDSAVYLCASSLVRGPYGYTFGSGTRLTVV.

The V and J genes are TRBV6-2 or TRBV6-3 and TRBJ2-1; 10 bases map to TRBD2. The germline V gene encodes CDR1 MNHEY and CDR2 SVGEGT. The length of the CDR3 is 14 residues. With 1 base clipped from V and 7 bases from J, the junction kept 1 base outside the gene matches. CDR3 sequence reads: CASSYYSGRNEQFF. CDR3 in DNA: TGTGCCAGCAGTTACTATAGCGGGAGGAATGAGCAGTTCTTC.

The CDR3 loop is CASSPPPGSDYGYTF. The DNA of the CDR3 is TGTGCCAGCAGCCCCCCCCCAGGGTCTGACTATGGCTACACCTTC. V and J are TRBV5-4 and TRBJ1-2; perhaps TRBD1 as D (5 bases). The CDR3 is made up of 15 amino acids. Germline V gene data show CDR1 as SGHNT and CDR2 as YYREEE (reference sequence). The germline V and J ends were trimmed by 4 bases and 3 bases, with 16 bases remaining between them.

The chain links TRBV20-1 to TRBJ1-4; TRBD1 might be the D (6 bases). Germline CDR1 and CDR2: DFQATT and SNEGSKA (reference sequence). V shed 3 bases and J shed 7 bases, with 18 bases lying between them. This CDR3 spans 15 amino acids. As DNA, the CDR3 is TGCAGTGCTAGTGCCGGTTTTGGGGGCGTTGAAAAACTGTTTTTT. It translates to CSASAGFGGVEKLFF.

The gene calls are TRBV1 and TRBJ2-3; the D call of TRBD2 is as the table states it, not checked on the DNA. TRBV1 is listed as a pseudogene. This CDR3 region has 15 residues. The CDR3 reads CTSSQPKRSTDTQYF. CDR3 nucleotides: TGCACCAGCAGCCAACCAAAGCGGAGCACAGATACGCAGTATTTT.

J is TRBJ1-2 and V is TRBV28; maybe TRBD1 (6 bases). The germline V gene encodes CDR1 MDHEN and CDR2 SYDVKM. Trimming took 6 bases from V and 7 from J, leaving 15 bases between them. CDR3 size: 13 residues. Here the CDR3 DNA reads TGTGCCAGCAGACAGGACAGTATCAGTGGCTACACCTTC. The encoded protein is CASRQDSISGYTF.

The rearrangement uses TRBV5-1 and TRBJ2-2; tentatively, D is TRBD2 (6 bases). This CDR3 is built from 15 residues. The germline V and J ends were trimmed by 9 bases and 0 bases, with 15 bases remaining between them. Germline assignment: CDR1 SGHRS and CDR2 YFSETQ. CDR3: CATRRGTANTGELFF. In DNA form, the CDR3 reads TGCGCCACTCGGAGGGGAACAGCGAACACCGGGGAGCTGTTTTTT. The whole variable domain, filled in from reference TRBV5-1 and TRBJ2-2, reads KAGVTQTPRYLIKTRGQQVTLSCSPISGHRSVSWYQQTPGQGLQFLFEYFSETQRNKGNFPGRFSGRQFSNSRSEMNVSTLELGDSALYLCATRRGTANTGELFFGEGSRLTVL.

This sequence joins TRBV7-8 and TRBJ2-3; D perhaps matches TRBD2 (6 bases). CDR1 and CDR2 from the germline V gene are SGHVS and FQNEAQ. The CDR3 sequence is 15 residues long. Trimming shortened V by 7 bases and J by 3 bases, and 17 bases separated the two germline ends. The CDR3 nucleotides are TGTGCCAGCATCCCAAGTTGGAGGGATACAGATACGCAGTATTTT. Translation: CASIPSWRDTDTQYF.

The V call is TRBV11-3, the J call TRBJ2-1; 7 positions match TRBD2. Germline CDR1 and CDR2: SGHNT and YENEEA. The CDR3 has 14 residues. V shed 1 base and J 6 bases; nucleotides not matched to a gene: 3. The DNA for the CDR3 is TGTGCCAGCAGCTTAGGCGGGAGCGGCAATGAGCAGTTCTTC. Protein: CASSLGGSGNEQFF.

With regard to this clone: The same CDR3 is also encoded by other DNA sequences in this sample. The rearrangement joins TRBV7-6 to TRBJ2-1; D is possibly TRBD2 (5 bases). Trimming left V 2 bases short and J 0 bases short, with 8 bases between. From germline, CDR1 is SGHVS and CDR2 FNYEAQ. The CDR3 is 15 amino acids. This CDR3 reads CASSLTGSSYNEQFF. In DNA, the CDR3 is TGTGCCAGCAGCTTAACGGGGAGCTCCTACAATGAGCAGTTCTTC.

This chain connects TRBV2 to TRBJ1-2; 8 bases match TRBD1. CDR1 SNHLY and CDR2 FYNNEI come from the germline V gene. V dropped 5 bases and J dropped 6; count of bases not matched to a gene: 8. This CDR3 is built from 14 residues. In DNA, the CDR3 is TGTGCCAGCAGTCTAATAGGGGGACAGGATGGCTACACCTTC. Its translation is CASSLIGGQDGYTF.

The rearrangement joins TRBV7-6 to TRBJ2-1; tentative D call: TRBD2 (6 bases). Looked up from germline, CDR1 is SGHVS and CDR2 is FNYEAQ. Trimming removed 0 bases at V and 2 bases at J, with 11 bases between. The CDR3 is made up of 16 amino acids. CDR3 coding DNA: TGTGCCAGCAGCTTAGCCGGTGCGGGGCCCTACAATGAGCAGTTCTTC. It encodes CASSLAGAGPYNEQFF.

V is TRBV7-9 and J is TRBJ2-5; 11 bases are shared with TRBD1. This CDR3 is built from 16 residues. The V and J ends lost 1 base and 4 bases, in that order; junction bases with no gene match: 5. Germline CDR1 and CDR2: SEHNR and FQNEAQ (reference sequence). The DNA of the CDR3 is TGTGCCAGCAGCTTAGGGGACAGGGGGATGAGAGAGACCCAGTACTTC. This translates into CASSLGDRGMRETQYF.

V gene TRBV4-1 combines with J gene TRBJ1-2; 8 bases fit TRBD1. Unmatched junction bases numbered 3, after V lost 6 bases and J lost 3 bases. CDR1 and CDR2 (germline): MGHRA, YSYEKL. The CDR3 totals 13 residues. CDR3 bases: TGCGCCAGCAGGGCGACAGGGGACTATGGCTACACCTTC. It yields the protein CASRATGDYGYTF.

This clone appeared a few times. The V and J genes are TRBV7-3 and TRBJ2-2; the D gene is possibly TRBD1 (6 bases). In germline, CDR1 is SGHTA, CDR2 FQGTGA. Between the trimmed V and J ends, which lost 4 bases and 5 bases, there was a span of 8 bases. CDR3 length: 13 residues. Written as DNA, the CDR3 is TGTGCCAGCAGCTCTACAGGGACCGGGGAGCTGTTTTTT. It is translated as CASSSTGTGELFF.

The gene calls are TRBV30 and TRBJ2-3, with TRBD2 matching 10 bases. Unmatched junction bases numbered 6, after V lost 1 base and J lost 5 bases. CDR1 is GTSNPN and CDR2 is SVGIG in the germline V gene (reference sequence). The CDR3 length is 15 residues. The CDR3 DNA reads as TGTGCCTGGAGTGCCAGCGGGGGGGCACGAGATACGCAGTATTTT. Protein: CAWSASGGARDTQYF. Based on the CDR3 plus reference TRBV30 and TRBJ2-3, the full variable domain is SQTIHQWPATLVQPVGSPLSLECTVEGTSNPNLYWYRQAAGRGLQLLFYSVGIGQISSEVPQNLSASRPQDRQFILSSKKLLLSDSGFYLCAWSASGGARDTQYFGPGTRLTVL.

This sequence joins TRBV29-1 and TRBJ1-1, with 8 bases aligning to TRBD1. CDR3 length equals 13 residues. Trimming took 4 bases from V and 5 from J; bases not matched to a gene: 6. Germline V gene sequence: CDR1 SQVTM, CDR2 ANQGSEA. In DNA form, the CDR3 reads TGCAGCGTTGGAGCTAACAGGGGGACTGAAGCTTTCTTT. Its protein is CSVGANRGTEAFF.

The chain is built from TRBV5-4 and TRBJ2-5; weak D call: TRBD2 (5 bases). Germline CDR1 is SGHNT and CDR2 is YYREEE (reference sequence). Trimming left V 0 bases short and J 5 bases short, with 20 bases between. The CDR3 runs 17 residues. The DNA of the CDR3 is TGTGCCAGCAGCTTGGCTTTCGCTAGCCCGAATGCGGAGACCCAGTACTTC. Its translation: CASSLAFASPNAETQYF.

The chain couples TRBV4-3 to TRBJ2-7; 7 bases fit TRBD2. Germline loops: CDR1 LGHNA, CDR2 YSLEER. This CDR3 spans 15 amino acids. V lost 1 base, J lost 1 base, and 4 bases stayed unmatched. The CDR3 DNA reads TGCGCCAGCAGCCAAGTTGGGCGGGGGTCCTACGAGCAGTACTTC. The encoded protein is CASSQVGRGSYEQYF.

The V and J genes are TRBV30 and TRBJ1-5, with D perhaps matching TRBD1 (5 bases). Trimming took off 5 bases at V and 5 bases at J, with 13 bases between the two ends. Germline CDR1 GTSNPN, CDR2 SVGIG (reference sequence). This CDR3 comprises 13 residues. For the CDR3, the DNA is TGTGCCTGGGGGGGATCGAGGGATCAGCCCCAGCATTTT. The encoded protein is CAWGGSRDQPQHF.

This chain links TRBV30 with TRBJ2-7; maybe TRBD1 (6 bases). With 2 bases removed from V and 4 bases from J, the gap between germline ends came to 12 bases. This CDR3 comprises 13 residues. From germline, CDR1 is GTSNPN and CDR2 SVGIG (reference sequence). The CDR3: CAWSTRGGYEQYF. The CDR3 coding sequence is TGTGCCTGGAGTACTAGAGGGGGTTACGAGCAGTACTTC.

The chain couples TRBV7-9 to TRBJ1-1; 8 nucleotides agree with TRBD1. Germline V CDR1 and CDR2: SEHNR, FQNEAQ (reference sequence). V was pared by 5 bases and J by 6 bases, with 5 bases of the junction left unmatched. The length of the CDR3 is 13 residues. CDR3 sequence: CASSPRDRPEAFF. Here the CDR3 DNA reads TGTGCCAGCAGCCCCCGGGACAGGCCTGAAGCTTTCTTT.

The chain carries TRBV9 and TRBJ2-3; D is ambiguous. CDR3 length: 17 amino acids. V was pared by 0 bases and J by 0 bases, with 14 bases between. CDR1 and CDR2 (germline): SGDLS, YYNGEE. The CDR3 region has the DNA TGTGCCAGCAGCGTAGGGCGGTTGGCAGCTAGCACAGATACGCAGTATTTT. This translates into CASSVGRLAASTDTQYF.

In its sample, this clone was seen once. The J gene is TRBJ1-1, the V gene TRBV4-3; tentative D call: TRBD1 (5 bases). Germline assignment: CDR1 LGHNA and CDR2 YSLEER. This CDR3 has 18 amino acids. The V end lost 1 base, the J end lost 0 bases, and 18 bases lay between the germline ends. The CDR3 bases are TGCGCCAGCAGCCAAGGTTTGTCAGGCGGGGGGATGAACACTGAAGCTTTCTTT. Translating it yields CASSQGLSGGGMNTEAFF.

The chain has TRBV5-8 and TRBJ1-2, with a tentative D call TRBD1 (5 bases). The CDR3 has 14 amino acids. Trimming pared 1 base from V and 4 bases from J, leaving 11 bases between. CDR1 is SGHTS and CDR2 is YDEGEE in the germline V gene. DNA of the CDR3: TGTGCCAGCAGCTTGTGGCGGGGGACCTATGGCTACACCTTC. This gives the protein CASSLWRGTYGYTF.

In its sample, this clone was seen once. This chain uses TRBV30 with TRBJ1-4; D is ambiguous. Trimming removed 2 bases from V and 8 bases from J, with 9 bases in between. The CDR3 covers 12 residues. The germline V gene has CDR1 GTSNPN and CDR2 SVGIG (reference sequence). CDR3 DNA sequence: TGTGCCTGGAGTAGGATGGAGGAAAAACTGTTTTTT. Protein: CAWSRMEEKLFF.